These 3 T cell receptor beta chains were sequenced from one sample in a study of T cell repertoires in cytomegalovirus infection. TCRdb called the reads again in MiXCR, with one record for every CDR3 protein. The data hold a few hundred thousand distinct CDR3 sequences, with roughly 15% observed a single time. The sample taken for sequencing was PBMCs. These receptors originate from a human donor in good health (CMV status not recorded). Some clones in this sample may be carry-over from other donors' samples.

This clonotype occurred many times. V is TRBV7-2 and J is TRBJ2-1; no clear D gene. The CDR3 has 15 residues. The V and J ends lost 1 base and 5 bases respectively, with 12 bases between them. The germline CDR1 and CDR2 sequences are SGHTA and FQGNSA. CDR3 residues: CASSLVSAGDNEQFF. The CDR3 DNA follows: TGTGCCAGCAGCTTAGTATCGGCCGGTGACAATGAGCAGTTCTTC.

This clonotype was seen many times. The chain couples TRBV7-2 to TRBJ2-7, with a weak D call TRBD2 (5 bases). Germline lookup yields CDR1 SGHTA and CDR2 FQGNSA. Trimming removed 1 base at V and 3 bases at J, with 10 bases between. This CDR3 has 14 amino acids. CDR3 residues: CASSLGPGIYEQYF. For the CDR3, the DNA is TGTGCCAGCAGCTTAGGACCGGGAATCTACGAGCAGTACTTC.

There are many counts of this clonotype. This rearrangement joins TRBV7-2 to TRBJ2-7, with TRBD2 identical over 11 bases. After removal of 4 bases from V and 5 bases from J, the junction contained 4 bases not matched to a gene. CDR1 is SGHTA and CDR2 is FQGNSA in the germline V gene. This CDR3 contains 14 residues. The CDR3, as DNA: TGTGCCAGCAGCTCCACTAGCGGGGGCAACGAGCAGTACTTC. Translating it yields CASSSTSGGNEQYF.